The 24 T cell receptor beta chains listed next were all sequenced from one sample in a study of early T cells in non-severe SARS-CoV-2 infection. TCRdb fed the 5' RACE reads into MiXCR, producing one record per CDR3 protein. The table shows 60,000 or so distinct CDR3 sequences, with around an eighth occurring only once. Sequencing was performed on whole blood. Receptor source: an adult who was a healthcare worker with PCR-confirmed SARS-CoV-2 infection or an uninfected control (not recorded which).

This clonotype was picked up many times. The genes are TRBV20-1 and TRBJ1-1, with 7 nucleotides matching TRBD1. CDR3 length equals 14 residues. Losses at the gene ends were 0 bases for V and 1 base for J; bases not matched to a gene: 2. Germline V lookup: CDR1 DFQATT, CDR2 SNEGSKA (reference sequence). The CDR3 reads CSAREGTANTEAFF. DNA for the CDR3: TGCAGTGCTAGAGAAGGGACAGCGAACACTGAAGCTTTCTTT.

The chain combines TRBV28 with TRBJ2-4; D is possibly TRBD1 or TRBD2 (6 bases each). This CDR3 has 15 residues. Germline V lookup: CDR1 MDHEN, CDR2 SYDVKM. The V gene lost 5 bases and the J gene lost 3 bases, with 14 bases spanning the gap. The CDR3 is CASSLIGGFKNIQYF. The DNA for the CDR3 is TGTGCCAGCAGTCTCATAGGGGGGTTCAAAAACATTCAGTACTTC.

Ten or more counts support this clonotype. The rearrangement joins TRBV6-5 to TRBJ2-7; TRBD2 might be the D (5 bases). With 5 bases removed from V and 2 bases from J, the gap between germline ends came to 10 bases. Germline V gives CDR1 MNHEY, CDR2 SVGAGI. The CDR3 consists of 13 residues. The CDR3 nucleotides are TGTGCCAGCAGTATGACTATTCCCTACGAGCAGTACTTC. It specifies CASSMTIPYEQYF.

The gene calls are TRBV20-1 and TRBJ2-7, with 10 positions matching TRBD1. The germline CDR1 and CDR2 sequences are DFQATT and SNEGSKA (reference sequence). The V gene end was trimmed by 1 base and the J gene end by 5 bases; junction bases not matched to a gene: 5. This CDR3 has 14 amino acids. The CDR3 protein is CSARVGTGVDEQYF. CDR3 coding DNA: TGCAGTGCTAGAGTCGGGACAGGGGTGGACGAGCAGTACTTC.

The chain combines TRBV6-2 or TRBV6-3 with TRBJ2-7; D is ambiguous. Trimming pared 3 bases from V and 0 bases from J, leaving 12 bases between. The CDR3 has 15 amino acids. Germline V gene data show CDR1 as MNHEY and CDR2 as SVGEGT. CDR3 in amino acids: CASSYLQARSYEQYF. Here the CDR3 DNA reads TGTGCCAGCAGTTATTTGCAGGCCCGCTCCTACGAGCAGTACTTC.

This clonotype was detected many times. The V call is TRBV7-6, the J call TRBJ1-2; TRBD1 might be the D (6 bases). Germline CDR1 is SGHVS and CDR2 is FNYEAQ. V was clipped by 6 bases and J by 6 bases, with 20 bases between them. This CDR3 has 15 residues. The CDR3 DNA reads TGTGCCAGCAGTAAAGGACCGGGCAGGGGCGATGGCTACACCTTC. Amino acid sequence: CASSKGPGRGDGYTF.

The chain recombines TRBV11-2 with TRBJ2-1; TRBD2 might be the D (7 bases). Trimming took 1 base from V and 8 from J, leaving 12 bases between them. Germline CDR1 and CDR2: SGHAT and FQNNGV. This CDR3 is built from 14 residues. The CDR3 region is CASSLGTGGDEQFF. Written as DNA, the CDR3 is TGTGCCAGCAGCTTAGGGACGGGGGGCGATGAGCAGTTCTTC.

This clonotype was counted ten times or more. The rearrangement joins TRBV19 to TRBJ1-5; 7 bases map to TRBD1. The CDR3 has 15 amino acids. With 6 bases clipped from V and 0 bases from J, the junction kept 5 bases outside the gene matches. Germline V CDR1 and CDR2: LNHDA, SQIVND (reference sequence). CDR3 sequence (DNA): TGTGCCAGTAGCCTCCGGGACAGTAGCAATCAGCCCCAGCATTTT. Its translation is CASSLRDSSNQPQHF.

V is TRBV18 and J is TRBJ2-7; 9 bases map to TRBD1. Germline V gene sequence: CDR1 KGHSH, CDR2 LQKENI. The CDR3 totals 14 residues. Germline trimming cut 4 bases from V and 5 bases from J; bases unmatched to any gene: 6. CDR3 in amino acids: CASSQKQGADEQYF. The CDR3 region has the DNA TGTGCCAGCTCACAAAAACAGGGGGCTGACGAGCAGTACTTC.

V and J are TRBV7-9 and TRBJ1-5, with 7 bases aligning to TRBD1. V shed 1 base and J 6 bases; nucleotides not matched to a gene: 3. The CDR3 contains 14 residues. The germline gives CDR1 SEHNR, CDR2 FQNEAQ (reference sequence). CDR3 protein: CASSLGQGSQPQHF. CDR3 coding DNA: TGTGCCAGCAGCTTAGGACAGGGAAGTCAGCCCCAGCATTTT.

This chain joins TRBV20-1 and TRBJ2-5, with D unresolved. Trimming removed 7 bases at V and 1 base at J, with 13 bases between. The CDR3 is made up of 13 amino acids. Germline CDR1 is DFQATT and CDR2 is SNEGSKA (reference sequence). The CDR3: CSGSAPTQETQYF. In DNA form, the CDR3 reads TGCAGTGGATCGGCGCCTACCCAAGAGACCCAGTACTTC.

This clonotype was seen only a few times. The chain is built from TRBV20-1 and TRBJ1-3, with a possible D match to TRBD1 (6 bases). Germline-derived CDR1 and CDR2 are DFQATT and SNEGSKA (reference sequence). The length of the CDR3 is 15 residues. Trimming pared 4 bases from V and 3 bases from J, leaving 16 bases between. The CDR3 loop reads CSAKNIGQIGNTIYF. In DNA form, the CDR3 reads TGCAGTGCTAAAAATATAGGACAGATTGGAAACACCATATATTTT.

This clonotype was observed many times. The chain has TRBV12-5 and TRBJ2-1; D unclear. The CDR3 runs 13 residues. Germline lookup yields CDR1 LGHNT and CDR2 FRNRAP. V lost 2 bases to trimming and J lost 6 bases, with 8 bases between them. CDR3 loop: CASGLPRGNEQFF. The CDR3 DNA is TGTGCTAGTGGTTTGCCCCGAGGCAATGAGCAGTTCTTC.

The CDR3 here is CASSFGSDPNYGYTF. The CDR3 DNA follows: TGTGCCAGCAGCTTTGGTTCGGACCCGAACTATGGCTACACCTTC. This rearrangement joins TRBV7-2 to TRBJ1-2; D is unresolved. The V end was cut by 3 bases, the J end by 2 bases, with 13 bases between. CDR1 SGHTA and CDR2 FQGNSA come from the germline V gene. CDR3 length equals 15 residues.

This clonotype was counted only a few times. The chain is built from TRBV29-1 and TRBJ1-1; 8 bases line up with TRBD1. Germline V gene lookup returns CDR1 SQVTM and CDR2 ANQGSEA. The ends lost 7 bases at V and 3 bases at J; junction bases unmatched: 7. CDR3 length: 13 amino acids. CDR3: CSGGTGWDTEAFF. The CDR3 DNA follows: TGCAGCGGAGGGACAGGTTGGGACACTGAAGCTTTCTTT. Combining the CDR3 with reference TRBV29-1 and TRBJ1-1 gives the whole variable domain SAVISQKPSRDICQRGTSLTIQCQVDSQVTMMFWYRQQPGQSLTLIATANQGSEATYESGFVIDKFPISRPNLTFSTLTVSNMSPEDSSIYLCSGGTGWDTEAFFGQGTRLTVV.

The chain combines TRBV29-1 with TRBJ2-1; the match to TRBD1 covers 7 bases. V dropped 6 bases and J dropped 9; count of bases not matched to a gene: 8. Germline-derived CDR1 and CDR2 are SQVTM and ANQGSEA. The CDR3 is 12 amino acids. The CDR3 here is CSVATGYGEQFF. CDR3 in DNA: TGCAGCGTGGCGACAGGGTACGGTGAGCAGTTCTTC.

This clonotype was seen only a few times. The V call is TRBV20-1, the J call TRBJ1-6; D unclear. Trimming stripped 1 base from V and 9 bases from J, with 16 bases between. Germline-derived CDR1 and CDR2 are DFQATT and SNEGSKA (reference sequence). The CDR3 consists of 15 residues. Here the CDR3 DNA reads TGCAGTGCTAGAGTTAGCTGGGCCCAAAGTTCACCCCTCCACTTT. This translates into CSARVSWAQSSPLHF.

This clonotype has at least ten counts. The rearrangement joins TRBV24-1 to TRBJ2-1; D uncertain. CDR1 KGHDR and CDR2 SFDVKD come from the germline V gene. V was shortened by 5 bases and J by 7 bases, with 11 bases between the two germline ends. The CDR3 consists of 13 residues. This CDR3 reads CATSGGRANEQFF. DNA of the CDR3: TGTGCCACCAGTGGTGGTAGGGCGAATGAGCAGTTCTTC.

V and J are TRBV5-1 and TRBJ1-3; D gene ambiguous. The V end was cut by 5 bases, the J end by 4 bases, with 7 bases between. CDR3 length equals 12 residues. Per germline, CDR1 SGHRS and CDR2 YFSETQ. The CDR3 reads CASRDSGNTIYF. The CDR3 DNA sequence: TGCGCCAGCAGAGATTCCGGAAACACCATATATTTT. The full variable domain, completed using reference TRBV5-1 and TRBJ1-3, is KAGVTQTPRYLIKTRGQQVTLSCSPISGHRSVSWYQQTPGQGLQFLFEYFSETQRNKGNFPGRFSGRQFSNSRSEMNVSTLELGDSALYLCASRDSGNTIYFGEGSWLTVV.

This clonotype was detected only a few times. The chain uses TRBV11-2 and TRBJ2-1, with TRBD1 as a possible D gene (5 bases). Germline values: CDR1 SGHAT, CDR2 FQNNGV. Trimming pared 3 bases from V and 6 bases from J, leaving 9 bases between. The CDR3 length is 13 residues. The CDR3 bases are TGTGCCAGCAGCTTGGGTAGGGGCAATGAGCAGTTCTTC. This sequence encodes CASSLGRGNEQFF.

This chain links TRBV6-6 with TRBJ1-2; TRBD1 agrees at 8 bases. The germline gives CDR1 MNHNY, CDR2 SVGAGI (reference sequence). V gave up 5 bases and J gave up 4 bases; unmatched junction bases: 6. The length of the CDR3 is 14 residues. CDR3 nucleotide sequence: TGTGCCAGCAGTGACAGGGGAGAGGGCTATGGCTACACCTTC. It codes for CASSDRGEGYGYTF.

The table lists this clonotype with many counts. This rearrangement joins TRBV6-5 to TRBJ2-7; D is unclear. Deletions cut 0 bases from V and 3 bases from J, with 6 bases between. The CDR3 spans 13 residues. Looked up from germline, CDR1 is MNHEY and CDR2 is SVGAGI. The CDR3 reads CASSYSYDYEQYF. CDR3 nucleotide sequence: TGTGCCAGCAGTTACTCCTATGACTACGAGCAGTACTTC.

This clonotype occurred a few times. The V call is TRBV3-1, the J call TRBJ1-2, with D possibly TRBD1 on 5 matching bases. The ends were cut back, 6 bases at V and 4 bases at J, with 9 bases in the middle. Germline CDR1 reads LGHDT; CDR2 reads YNNKEL (reference sequence). The CDR3 runs to 12 residues. The CDR3 loop is CASSQTVYGYTF. CDR3 bases: TGTGCCAGCAGTCAGACAGTCTATGGCTACACCTTC.

Comment on this clonotype: This could be a read error, since a much larger clone is one nucleotide away. The chain links TRBV27 to TRBJ2-7; D ambiguous. The CDR3 totals 15 residues. Germline loops: CDR1 MNHEY, CDR2 SMNVEV (reference sequence). For the CDR3, the DNA is TGTGTCAGCAGTCCCTTGGCAGTCGCCCTCTACGAGCAGTACTTC. It yields the protein CVSSPLAVALYEQYF.